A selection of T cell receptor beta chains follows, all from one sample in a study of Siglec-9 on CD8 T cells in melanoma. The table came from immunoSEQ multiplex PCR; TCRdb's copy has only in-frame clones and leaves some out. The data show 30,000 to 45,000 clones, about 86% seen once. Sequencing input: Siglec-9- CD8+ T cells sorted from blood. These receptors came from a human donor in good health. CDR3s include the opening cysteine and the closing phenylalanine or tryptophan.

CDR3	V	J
CASSLPGPSYEQYF	TRBV7-8	TRBJ2-7
CASMSMNTEAFF	TRBV5-1	TRBJ1-1
CASAPGQGSGETQYF	TRBV14	TRBJ2-5
CASSFGRAAGELFF	TRBV19	TRBJ2-2
CASKPTPGAEAFF	TRBV19	TRBJ1-1
CASPPETGSWETQYF	TRBV7-9	TRBJ2-5
CASVGQTYEQYF	TRBV2	TRBJ2-7
CAWAPGTSCSYEQYF	TRBV30	TRBJ2-7
CASSEYGQRAYEQYF	TRBV6-1	TRBJ2-7
CASSLTVSSYEQYF	TRBV11-3	TRBJ2-7
CASSLANGQGEAFF	TRBV5-6	TRBJ1-1
CASSETGANTEAFF	TRBV7-3	TRBJ1-1
CASSETGEVYTQYF	TRBV6-4	TRBJ2-3
CASSGGQEDEQFF	TRBV5-1	TRBJ2-1
CASSSYTDTQYF	TRBV7-9	TRBJ2-3
CASSLTGGPSEQYF	TRBV7-3	TRBJ2-7